A selection of T cell receptor beta chains follows, all from one sample in a study of blood T cell repertoires in COVID-19. TCRdb's copy holds only in-frame clones and misses some; the assay was immunoSEQ multiplex PCR. The sample has hundreds of thousands of clones, approximately 80% seen once. The sample taken for sequencing was peripheral blood. The receptors originated from a human donor in a cohort sampled during active COVID-19. CDR3s include the opening cysteine and the closing phenylalanine or tryptophan. D genes are given only for firm matches. Clone size is given for some rows only: seen once, a few or many times, or a class if the clone is expanded.

CDR3nt	CDR3aa	j_gene	v_gene	abundance	d_gene
TGTGCCAGCAGCGTAGCGGGACTAGCGAGCCATGAGCAGTTCTTC	CASSVAGLASHEQFF	TRBJ2-1	TRBV9	-	TRBD2
TGCGCCAGCAGCCAAGCCCAGGGCCAAGGGTACGAGCAGTACTTC	CASSQAQGQGYEQYF	TRBJ2-7	TRBV4-1	-	-
TGTGCCAGCTCACTCGGACAGGGGGCAACTAATGAAAAACTGTTTTTT	CASSLGQGATNEKLFF	TRBJ1-4	TRBV18	once	TRBD1
TGTGCCAGGGAGAGTAGGGACAGAAAGTTGGTGGCGCACGGCTACACCTTC	CARESRDRKLVAHGYTF	TRBJ1-2	TRBV6-8	-	TRBD1
TGTGCCAGCAGCTTAGGGAGCGTTGTCTTTTATGGCTACACCTTC	CASSLGSVVFYGYTF	TRBJ1-2	TRBV7-9	-	-
TGTGCCAGCAGCACCACACCAAACACCGGGGAGCTGTTTTTT	CASSTTPNTGELFF	TRBJ2-2	TRBV28	-	-
TGTGCCAGCAGCCCCCGCTCCCCACAAACCTACGAGCAGTACTTC	CASSPRSPQTYEQYF	TRBJ2-7	TRBV6-5	-	-
TGTGCCAGCTCACTGAGACTAGCGGGGAATGAGCAGTTCTTC	CASSLRLAGNEQFF	TRBJ2-1	TRBV18	-	TRBD2
TGTGCCAGCAGTGAGGACAGGGGGCGAGTACTTGCTGAAGCTTTCTTT	CASSEDRGRVLAEAFF	TRBJ1-1	TRBV2	-	TRBD1
TGTGCCACCAGTGACCCAGCGGGGGACCCATACAGTGAGCAGTTCTTC	CATSDPAGDPYSEQFF	TRBJ2-1	TRBV24-1	few	TRBD2
TGTGCCAGCCTAGATTGGGATACGCAGTATTTT	CASLDWDTQYF	TRBJ2-3	TRBV6-5	once	-
TGTGCCAGCTCACCGGCGGGGACAGACAATCAGCCCCAGCATTTT	CASSPAGTDNQPQHF	TRBJ1-5	TRBV18	-	TRBD1
TGTGCCACCAGCAGGGGGACAGGGGTCACAGATACGCAGTATTTT	CATSRGTGVTDTQYF	TRBJ2-3	TRBV15	-	TRBD1
TGTGCCAGCAGCTCCTGGGGGCTGGATGAAAAACTGTTTTTT	CASSSWGLDEKLFF	TRBJ1-4	TRBV5-4	-	-
TGCAGCGTTTTGTGGGGGGACGAGCAGTACTTC	CSVLWGDEQYF	TRBJ2-7	TRBV29-1	once	-
TGCAGTGGTCTAAGCGGGAATGAGCAGTTCTTC	CSGLSGNEQFF	TRBJ2-1	TRBV20-1	-	-
TGTGCCAGCAGCCCAGGGTCTGGGGCCAACGTCCTGACTTTC	CASSPGSGANVLTF	TRBJ2-6	TRBV5-4	few	-
TGTGCCAGCAGCCCCCGCGCGGGAGCGAGTTTGGAGACCCAGTACTTC	CASSPRAGASLETQYF	TRBJ2-5	TRBV11-1	-	TRBD2
TGTGCCAGCAGTGAAGCGCTTCTAGCGGGGGAATTCTACGAGCAGTACTTC	CASSEALLAGEFYEQYF	TRBJ2-7	TRBV2	-	TRBD2
TGTGCCAGCAGTATTCCAGACGGGACTTACGAGCAGTACTTC	CASSIPDGTYEQYF	TRBJ2-7	TRBV28	-	-
TGTGCCAGCAGTCAAGAAGCGGGGGGATACAATGAGCAGTTCTTC	CASSQEAGGYNEQFF	TRBJ2-1	TRBV2	-	TRBD2
TGCGCCAGCAGCTTGGACGGGGAATACTCTGGAAACACCATATATTTT	CASSLDGEYSGNTIYF	TRBJ1-3	TRBV5-1	-	-
TGTGCCAGCAGTGAAGGTCGGGGACTAGCGGGATCGGGGTACGAGCAGTACTTC	CASSEGRGLAGSGYEQYF	TRBJ2-7	TRBV6-1	-	TRBD2
TGTGCCAGCAGCCAAGATATCAGTGGGGCCAAAGAGACCCAGTACTTC	CASSQDISGAKETQYF	TRBJ2-5	TRBV4-2	-	-
TGCGCCAGCAGCCAAGAGAGGCATTACGAGACCCAGTACTTC	CASSQERHYETQYF	TRBJ2-5	TRBV4-1	-	-
TGTGCCTGGAGTGTAGCGGCGTGCACTGAAGCTTTCTTT	CAWSVAACTEAFF	TRBJ1-1	TRBV30	-	-
TGTGCCAGCAGCACAGAGTACGAGCAGTACTTC	CASSTEYEQYF	TRBJ2-7	TRBV28	once	-
TGCGCCAGCAGCTTGGAGGGAGTAACGAGAAACAATGAGCAGTTCTTC	CASSLEGVTRNNEQFF	TRBJ2-1	TRBV5-1	-	-
TGTGCCAGTAGCCCTGGGCGTGATGAAAAACTGTTTTTT	CASSPGRDEKLFF	TRBJ1-4	TRBV19	-	-
TGCGCCAGCAGCCAAGGGTCCCTAGCGGGACATACGCAGTATTTT	CASSQGSLAGHTQYF	TRBJ2-3	TRBV4-1	-	TRBD2
TGTGCCAGCAGCCTGACAGGGTCTTCCTACGAGCAGTACTTC	CASSLTGSSYEQYF	TRBJ2-7	TRBV6-6	-	TRBD1
TGTGCCAGCAGAGAGGGGGGGCAGGCCACCAACTATGGCTACACCTTC	CASREGGQATNYGYTF	TRBJ1-2	TRBV28	-	-
TGTGCCAGCAGTGAAGACAGAAACAATCAGCCCCAGCATTTT	CASSEDRNNQPQHF	TRBJ1-5	TRBV2	-	-
TGTGCCAGCAGCGGTACAGGTTCCTCTGGGGCCAACGTCCTGACTTTC	CASSGTGSSGANVLTF	TRBJ2-6	TRBV9	few	-
TGTGCCAGCAGCCTACGGGACAGGGGCGCTTTCTTT	CASSLRDRGAFF	TRBJ1-1	TRBV3-1/TRBV3-2	few	TRBD1
TGCGCCAGCAGCTTAACCGGGACAGGGGGTGAAAAACTGTTTTTT	CASSLTGTGGEKLFF	TRBJ1-4	TRBV5-1	once	TRBD1
TGTGCCAGCAGCTTAGTGTCAGGGGATTTGGGCTATGGCTACACCTTC	CASSLVSGDLGYGYTF	TRBJ1-2	TRBV7-2	-	-
TGTGCCAGCAGCGTAGTTCCGGGGAACACTGAAGCTTTCTTT	CASSVVPGNTEAFF	TRBJ1-1	TRBV9	many	-
TGCGCCAGCAGCTCCAACCGGGACAGGGTGTACAATGAGCAGTTCTTC	CASSSNRDRVYNEQFF	TRBJ2-1	TRBV5-1	once	TRBD1
TGTGCCAGCAGCCAAGCCGGGGGGCGTGGGTTCACTGAAGCTTTCTTT	CASSQAGGRGFTEAFF	TRBJ1-1	TRBV3-1/TRBV3-2	-	-
TGTGCCAGCAGCTTGGGTCTAGCGGGACGGGGGGAGCAGTTCTTC	CASSLGLAGRGEQFF	TRBJ2-1	TRBV13	-	TRBD2
TGTGCCAGCAGCTTCTCCCGGGGGAGCGAGTTCTTC	CASSFSRGSEFF	TRBJ2-1	TRBV5-6	-	-
TGTGCCAGCAGCAAAGGAGATGTAGCGGGGGGCCCAGAGACCCAGTACTTC	CASSKGDVAGGPETQYF	TRBJ2-5	TRBV21-1	-	-
TGTGCCAGCAGCGTAGATTTCGCCGGGGCAGATACGCAGTATTTT	CASSVDFAGADTQYF	TRBJ2-3	TRBV9	-	-
TGTGCCAGCAGTTACCCGTCGACAGGAGCCAATCAGCCCCAGCATTTT	CASSYPSTGANQPQHF	TRBJ1-5	TRBV6-2/TRBV6-3	-	-
TGTGCCAGCAGTTACCGTGCCGGGAGGGCAGCTGGAAACACCATATATTTT	CASSYRAGRAAGNTIYF	TRBJ1-3	TRBV6-2/TRBV6-3	-	-
TGTGCCAGCAGCCAGGGGACTACAGACAATGAGCAGTTCTTC	CASSQGTTDNEQFF	TRBJ2-1	TRBV4-2	-	TRBD2
TGTGCCAGCAGCTCTGGGGGGGGGTTCGCGAACACTGAAGCTTTCTTT	CASSSGGGFANTEAFF	TRBJ1-1	TRBV11-2	-	-
TGTGCCAGCAGCCGTTCCCTAGCGGGAGATTTTCACGAGCAGTACTTC	CASSRSLAGDFHEQYF	TRBJ2-7	TRBV11-3	-	TRBD2
TGTGCCATCAGCTCCGTCTACGAGCAGTACTTC	CAISSVYEQYF	TRBJ2-7	TRBV10-3	-	-
TGTGCCAGCAGCGAAGCGGGCGCCTCTGGGGCCAACGTCCTGACTTTC	CASSEAGASGANVLTF	TRBJ2-6	TRBV28	-	-
TGTGCCAGCAGCGTAGGAGGGACACCTAATCAGCCCCAGCATTTT	CASSVGGTPNQPQHF	TRBJ1-5	TRBV9	-	-
TGCGCCAGCAGCTCGGGGGGGCGGGGTTCAGGGGATACGCAGTATTTT	CASSSGGRGSGDTQYF	TRBJ2-3	TRBV4-1	-	TRBD2
TGTGCCAGCAGTGATAACAGTTGGGAGGAGACCCAGTACTTC	CASSDNSWEETQYF	TRBJ2-5	TRBV2	once	-